These 2 T cell receptor beta chains were sequenced from one sample in a study of T cell responses to AZD1222 COVID-19 vaccine. Assay used: immunoSEQ multiplex PCR; TCRdb lists only in-frame clones, some missing. The sample lists more than 70,000 clones, roughly 89% seen once, with about 5% in the top ten. The specimen was peripheral blood, collected 28 days after the second AZD1222 dose. These receptors were taken from an adult who received the AZD1222 COVID-19 vaccine.

This clone was picked up one time. The V gene is TRBV5-1, the J gene TRBJ2-1; 7 bases line up with TRBD2. The CDR3 is 15 residues long. The germline CDR1 and CDR2 sequences are SGHRS and YFSETQ. Germline trimming cut 0 bases from V and 1 base from J; bases unmatched to any gene: 1. CDR3 nucleotide sequence: TGCGCCAGCAGCTTGGCACTAGCGTCCTACAATGAGCAGTTCTTC. It translates to CASSLALASYNEQFF.

The chain recombines TRBV7-9 with TRBJ1-2; 12 nucleotides line up with TRBD1. Germline values: CDR1 SEHNR, CDR2 FQNEAQ (reference sequence). J lost 4 bases, V lost 1 base, and 7 bases had no gene match. The CDR3 covers 17 residues. CDR3 DNA: TGTGCCAGCAGCTTAGAAGGGACAGGGGGCGCTTTCTATGGCTACACCTTC. It specifies CASSLEGTGGAFYGYTF.